This T cell receptor (beta chain) was obtained from a study of shared clonotypes between healthy human individuals. Study at large: CD4 naive and CD4 memory each took three plates per donor, while CD8 naive took two and CD8 memory one. Whole-study findings and limits: Clonotypes shared by all four sorted-subset donors had higher generation probabilities than non-shared clonotypes.

Per germline, CDR1 MNHEY and CDR2 SMNVEV (reference sequence). V dropped 8 bases and J dropped 0; count of bases not matched to a gene: 5. This CDR3 comprises 16 residues. The donors, healthy adults who were HIV-negative, had experienced no recent acute infections or vaccinations. As for this clone: Its target is unknown.

In the sorted-subset replicate PCRs, around 200 ng DNA, 25,000 to 35,000 T cell genomes, was used. The table came from immunoSEQ multiplex PCR; TCRdb's copy has only in-frame clones and leaves some out. The sample lists roughly 1,500,000 clones; 97% to 99% were seen once. This sequence originates from a man aged 30 to 39 in good health. The sequencing sample was made of naive CD4+ T cells sorted from blood. Subset indicated: CD45RA+ positively selected. The chain is built from TRBV27 and TRBJ2-2; the match to TRBD2 covers 11 bases. The CDR3 nucleotides are TGTGCCAGCCAACTAGCGGGAGAGCCGAACACCGGGGAGCTGTTTTTT. This encodes CASQLAGEPNTGELFF.